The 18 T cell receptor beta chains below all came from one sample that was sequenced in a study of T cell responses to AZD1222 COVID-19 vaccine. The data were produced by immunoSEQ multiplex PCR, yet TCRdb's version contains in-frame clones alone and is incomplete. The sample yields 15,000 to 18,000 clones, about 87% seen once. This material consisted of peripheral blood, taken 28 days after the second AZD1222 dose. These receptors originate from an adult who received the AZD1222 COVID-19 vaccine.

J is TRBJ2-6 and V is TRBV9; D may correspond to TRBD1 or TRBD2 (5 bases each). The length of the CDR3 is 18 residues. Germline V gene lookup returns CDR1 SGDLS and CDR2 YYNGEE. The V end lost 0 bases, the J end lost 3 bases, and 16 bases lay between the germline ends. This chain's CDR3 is CASSVASFGAVGANVLTF. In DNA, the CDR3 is TGTGCCAGCAGCGTAGCGAGTTTCGGGGCAGTTGGGGCCAACGTCCTGACTTTC.

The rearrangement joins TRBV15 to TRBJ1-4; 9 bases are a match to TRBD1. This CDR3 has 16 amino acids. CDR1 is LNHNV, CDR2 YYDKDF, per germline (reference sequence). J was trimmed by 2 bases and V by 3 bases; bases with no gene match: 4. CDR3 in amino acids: CATSRGGQGTNEKLFF. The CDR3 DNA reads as TGTGCCACCAGCAGGGGGGGACAGGGTACTAATGAAAAACTGTTTTTT.

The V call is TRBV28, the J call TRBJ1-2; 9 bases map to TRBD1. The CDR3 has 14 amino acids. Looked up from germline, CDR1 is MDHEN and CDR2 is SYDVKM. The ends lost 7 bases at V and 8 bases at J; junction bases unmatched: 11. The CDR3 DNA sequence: TGTGCCAGCAAACCGACAGGGGGGTTCCGCGGCTACACCTTC. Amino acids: CASKPTGGFRGYTF.

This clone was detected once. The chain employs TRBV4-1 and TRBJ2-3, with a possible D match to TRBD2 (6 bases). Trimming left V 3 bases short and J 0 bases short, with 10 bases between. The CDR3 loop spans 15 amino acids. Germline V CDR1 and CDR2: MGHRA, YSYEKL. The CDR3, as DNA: TGCGCCAGCAGCCAGATAGCGGATAGCACAGATACGCAGTATTTT. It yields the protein CASSQIADSTDTQYF.

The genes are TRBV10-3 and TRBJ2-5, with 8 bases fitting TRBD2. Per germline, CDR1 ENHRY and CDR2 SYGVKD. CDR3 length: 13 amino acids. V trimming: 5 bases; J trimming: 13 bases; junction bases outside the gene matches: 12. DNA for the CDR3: TGTGCCATCAGTTCACAACTGTCGGGACTAGGGTACTTC. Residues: CAISSQLSGLGYF.

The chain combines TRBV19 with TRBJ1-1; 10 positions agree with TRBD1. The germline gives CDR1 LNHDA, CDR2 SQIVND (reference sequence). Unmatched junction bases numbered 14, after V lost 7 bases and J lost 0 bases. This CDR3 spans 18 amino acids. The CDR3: CASNGGLGTGVMNTEAFF. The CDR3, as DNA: TGTGCCAGTAATGGGGGCCTTGGGACAGGGGTAATGAACACTGAAGCTTTCTTT. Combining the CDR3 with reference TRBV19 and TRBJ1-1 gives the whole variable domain DGGITQSPKYLFRKEGQNVTLSCEQNLNHDAMYWYRQDPGQGLRLIYYSQIVNDFQKGDIAEGYSVSREKKESFPLTVTSAQKNPTAFYLCASNGGLGTGVMNTEAFFGQGTRLTVV.

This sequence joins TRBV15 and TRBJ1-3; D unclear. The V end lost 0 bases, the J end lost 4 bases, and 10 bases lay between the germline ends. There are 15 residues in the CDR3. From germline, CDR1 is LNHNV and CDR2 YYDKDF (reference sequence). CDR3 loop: CATSRDRGRGNTIYF. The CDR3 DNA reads TGTGCCACCAGCAGAGATCGCGGGCGCGGAAACACCATATATTTT. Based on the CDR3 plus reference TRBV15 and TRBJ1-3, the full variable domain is DAMVIQNPRYQVTQFGKPVTLSCSQTLNHNVMYWYQQKSSQAPKLLFHYYDKDFNNEADTPDNFQSRRPNTSFCFLDIRSPGLGDTAMYLCATSRDRGRGNTIYFGEGSWLTVV.

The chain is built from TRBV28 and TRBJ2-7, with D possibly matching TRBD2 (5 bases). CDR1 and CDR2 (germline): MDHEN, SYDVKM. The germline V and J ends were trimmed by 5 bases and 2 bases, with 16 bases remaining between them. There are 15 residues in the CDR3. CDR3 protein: CASSGSTTPPYEQYF. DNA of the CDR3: TGTGCCAGCAGTGGGAGTACTACTCCCCCCTACGAGCAGTACTTC.

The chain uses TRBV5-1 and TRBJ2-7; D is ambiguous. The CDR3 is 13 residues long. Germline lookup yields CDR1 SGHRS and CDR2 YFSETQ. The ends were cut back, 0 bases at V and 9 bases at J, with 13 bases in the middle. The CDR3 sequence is CASSLERGRGQYF. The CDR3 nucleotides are TGCGCCAGCAGCTTGGAGCGCGGAAGAGGGCAGTACTTC.

CDR3 protein: CASSRDRNTEAFF. In DNA, the CDR3 is TGTGCCAGCAGCCGAGACAGGAACACTGAAGCTTTCTTT. The chain carries TRBV13 and TRBJ1-1; a possible D gene is TRBD1 (5 bases). The germline V gene encodes CDR1 PRHDT and CDR2 FYEKMQ (reference sequence). V was trimmed by 5 bases and J by 1 base, leaving 8 bases between them. The length of the CDR3 is 13 residues.

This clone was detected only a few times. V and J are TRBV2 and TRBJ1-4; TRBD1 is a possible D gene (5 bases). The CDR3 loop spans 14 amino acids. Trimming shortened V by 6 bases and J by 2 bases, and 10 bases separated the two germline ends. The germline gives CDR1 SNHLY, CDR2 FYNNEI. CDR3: CASRLQATNEKLFF. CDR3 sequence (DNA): TGTGCCAGCAGACTACAGGCGACTAATGAAAAACTGTTTTTT.

The CDR3 spells CASRTTGAEGLEQYF. In DNA, the CDR3 is TGTGCCAGCAGAACCACAGGGGCCGAAGGGCTCGAGCAGTACTTC. The J gene is TRBJ2-7, the V gene TRBV28, with TRBD1 identical over 7 bases. The CDR3 extends over 15 amino acids. The germline V gene encodes CDR1 MDHEN and CDR2 SYDVKM. Losses at the gene ends were 6 bases for V and 6 bases for J; bases not matched to a gene: 14.

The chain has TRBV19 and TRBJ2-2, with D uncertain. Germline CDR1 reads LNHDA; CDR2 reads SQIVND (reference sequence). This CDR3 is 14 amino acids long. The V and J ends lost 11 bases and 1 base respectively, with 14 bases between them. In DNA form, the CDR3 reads TGTGCCTCTTCGCTTCTCTTGAACACCGGGGAGCTGTTTTTT. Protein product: CASSLLLNTGELFF.

CDR3 bases: TGTGCCAGCAGCAAAGCAGGCTCCCGGGCCAACGTCCTGACTTTC. As protein: CASSKAGSRANVLTF. This sequence joins TRBV21-1 and TRBJ2-6. TRBV21-1 is described as a pseudogene. This CDR3 contains 15 residues.

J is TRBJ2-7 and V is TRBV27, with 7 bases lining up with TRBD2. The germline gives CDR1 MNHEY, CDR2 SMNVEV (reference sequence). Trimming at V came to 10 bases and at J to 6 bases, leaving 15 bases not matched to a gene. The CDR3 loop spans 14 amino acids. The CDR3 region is CATSISGAQSEQYF. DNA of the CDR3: TGTGCCACCTCGATAAGCGGGGCTCAGAGCGAGCAGTACTTC.

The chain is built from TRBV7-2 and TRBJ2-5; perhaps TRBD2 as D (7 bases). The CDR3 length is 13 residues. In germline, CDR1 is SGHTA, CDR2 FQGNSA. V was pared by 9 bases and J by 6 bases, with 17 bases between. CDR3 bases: TGTGCCAGTCTTTCGGGGGGCCGAAAGACCCAGTACTTC. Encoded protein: CASLSGGRKTQYF.

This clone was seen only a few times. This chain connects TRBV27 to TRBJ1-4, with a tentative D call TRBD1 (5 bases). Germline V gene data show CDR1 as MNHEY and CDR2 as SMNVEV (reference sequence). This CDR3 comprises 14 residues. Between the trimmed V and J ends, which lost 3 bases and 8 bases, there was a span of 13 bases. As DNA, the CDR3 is TGTGCCAGCAGTTTTGCGGGGGAACGGGAAAAACTGTTTTTT. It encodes CASSFAGEREKLFF.

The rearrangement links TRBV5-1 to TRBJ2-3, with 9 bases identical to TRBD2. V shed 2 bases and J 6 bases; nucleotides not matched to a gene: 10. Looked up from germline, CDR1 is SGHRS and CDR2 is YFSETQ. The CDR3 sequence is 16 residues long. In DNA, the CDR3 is TGCGCCAGCAGCTTTAAGCTGGCGGGGGGGGCGGATACGCAGTATTTT. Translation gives CASSFKLAGGADTQYF.